This record looks at one T cell receptor beta chain sequence and its context. The data are from a study of graft-versus-host responses after intestinal transplantation. Trimming cost V 6 bases and J 4 bases; bases outside gene matches: 4. This CDR3 is built from 13 residues. Germline V gene data show CDR1 as MNHEY and CDR2 as SVGAGI. Data came from immunoSEQ multiplex PCR; TCRdb stores just in-frame clones and leaves some out. The sample shows fewer than 13,000 clones, roughly 27% of them seen only once. This chain links TRBV6-5 with TRBJ2-7; 9 bases align to TRBD1. The sequencing used alloreactive CD4+ T cells from a mixed lymphocyte reaction culture, collected before intestinal transplant. As for subset: CFSE-low proliferating T cells sorted from roughly six-day pre-transplant mixed lymphocyte reaction (GvH or HvG direction). This TCR derives from a human patient who received an intestinal transplant. The CDR3 spells CASSRDRDYEQYF. CDR3 in DNA: TGTGCCAGCAGCAGGGACAGGGATTACGAGCAGTACTTC.